Listed below are T cell receptor beta chains from one sample, sequenced in a study of blood T cell repertoires in COVID-19. The assay was immunoSEQ multiplex PCR, and TCRdb's table has in-frame clones only and misses some. The sample contains more than 55,000 clones, over 65% of which appear only once. The sequenced sample was peripheral blood. The receptors derive from a man older than 75 with active or convalescent COVID-19. The CDR3 runs from the conserved cysteine through the conserved F or W. A D gene is named only where the DNA matches it firmly. Size is stated for part of the rows, as once, few or many counts, or as a class when the clone is expanded.

J gene,clone size,D gene,V gene,CDR3 DNA,CDR3 protein
TRBJ2-1,NA,NA,TRBV6-5,TGTGCCAGCATCTCAGACTGGTACAATGAGCAGTTCTTC,CASISDWYNEQFF
TRBJ1-2,once,TRBD1,TRBV3-1/TRBV3-2,TGTGCCAGCAGCCAAGCCGGGACAGGGGCGTTGGGCTACACCTTC,CASSQAGTGALGYTF
TRBJ1-4,NA,NA,TRBV30,TGTGCCTGGACAACATCTAGAGGTGAAAAACTGTTTTTT,CAWTTSRGEKLFF
TRBJ1-1,NA,NA,TRBV4-1,TGCGCCAGCAGCCCCGGACAGACGGGGAACACTGAAGCTTTCTTT,CASSPGQTGNTEAFF
TRBJ2-7,NA,NA,TRBV7-7,TGTGCCAGCAGCCCTACCGACAGTCCGGGCGAGCAGTACTTC,CASSPTDSPGEQYF
TRBJ1-2,NA,TRBD1,TRBV6-1,TGTGCCAGCAGTGAAGCGTTGACAGGGCCCTATGGCTACACCTTC,CASSEALTGPYGYTF
TRBJ2-7,NA,NA,TRBV7-2,TGTGCCAGCAGCTTGGCGGGGGGGACAGGGGCCTACGAGCAGTACTTC,CASSLAGGTGAYEQYF
TRBJ2-1,NA,TRBD2,TRBV29-1,TGCAGCGTTGTCACTAGCGGGGGGGCCCCCCTTGAGCAGTTCTTC,CSVVTSGGAPLEQFF
TRBJ2-3,once,TRBD2,TRBV20-1,TGCAGTGCTAGTGAGCGGGGGGGAGATACGCAGTATTTT,CSASERGGDTQYF
TRBJ2-1,NA,NA,TRBV5-1,TGCGCCAGCAGCTTATGGAGCGGAACTAGCAATGAGCAGTTCTTC,CASSLWSGTSNEQFF
TRBJ2-3,NA,TRBD1,TRBV28,TGTGCCAGCAGGCTAGGGACAGGTGCTCCAGATACGCAGTATTTT,CASRLGTGAPDTQYF
TRBJ2-2,NA,NA,TRBV7-2,TGTGCCAGCAGCTTATTGGGCGGGGGCCTTACCGGGGAGCTGTTTTTT,CASSLLGGGLTGELFF
TRBJ2-3,few,TRBD2,TRBV25-1,TGTGCCAGCAGTGACCTTCAGGGAGGGTTGACAGATACGCAGTATTTT,CASSDLQGGLTDTQYF
TRBJ2-7,NA,NA,TRBV29-1,TGCAGCGTTGTACTGGGGGCGCGTTACGAGCAGTACTTC,CSVVLGARYEQYF
TRBJ2-7,few,NA,TRBV25-1,TGTGCCAGCAGTGACCCTAGACTGATAAGTGGCCACGAGCAGTACTTC,CASSDPRLISGHEQYF
TRBJ2-3,NA,NA,TRBV2,TGTGCCAGCCCCCCCCCGCCCACCCGGACAGATACGCAGTATTTT,CASPPPPTRTDTQYF
TRBJ2-1,NA,NA,TRBV5-1,TGCGCCAGCAGCTTCAGCCAGGGCAGTGAGCAGTTCTTC,CASSFSQGSEQFF
TRBJ2-5,NA,NA,TRBV2,TGTGCCACCGACAGAAACCAAGAGACCCAGTACTTC,CATDRNQETQYF
TRBJ2-2,NA,TRBD1,TRBV7-3,TGTGCCAGCAGCTTAGTCGCAGGGGGTTTTTCCGGGGAGCTGTTTTTT,CASSLVAGGFSGELFF
TRBJ1-3,NA,NA,TRBV7-3,TGTGCCAGCAACAGCGCAGCCAGGGCTTACTCTGGAAACACCATATATTTT,CASNSAARAYSGNTIYF
TRBJ2-7,NA,NA,TRBV20-1,TGCAGCCTCGGGACAACCTACGAGCAGTACTTC,CSLGTTYEQYF
TRBJ1-4,NA,NA,TRBV19,TGTGCCAGTAGTGGAGGGATAGCTAATGAAAAACTGTTTTTT,CASSGGIANEKLFF
TRBJ2-5,NA,NA,TRBV3-1/TRBV3-2,TGTGCCAGCAGCCTCTCGGGAGAGGAGACCCAGTACTTC,CASSLSGEETQYF
TRBJ2-5,NA,TRBD1,TRBV29-1,TGCAGCGTTGAGGGACAGGGGGAAGAGACCCAGTACTTC,CSVEGQGEETQYF
TRBJ2-1,NA,TRBD2,TRBV19,TGTGCCAGTACCCCACTTGCGGGGGGGCCAAGCTCCTACAATGAGCAGTTCTTC,CASTPLAGGPSSYNEQFF
TRBJ2-3,many,TRBD2,TRBV6-5,TGTGCCAGCAGACACGGACTAGCGGGTACAGATACGCAGTATTTT,CASRHGLAGTDTQYF
TRBJ1-5,NA,TRBD1,TRBV12-3/TRBV12-4,TGTGCCAGCAGTTATCAGGGGGATCAGCCCCAGCATTTT,CASSYQGDQPQHF